This is a list of T cell receptor beta chains from one sample in a study of T-cell reconstitution after alpha-beta-depleted transplantation in children. A single record per CDR3 protein comes from TCRdb applying MiXCR to the PCR reads. The data contain approximately 120,000 distinct CDR3 sequences, about 9.6% of them seen just once; the ten biggest clones take up under 30%. The specimen was PBMCs, mostly from graft donor cells, collected 180 days after TCRalphabeta/CD19-depleted stem cell transplant. The receptors come from a girl under three years old who had a stem cell transplant for combined immunodeficiency, so the T cells may come from the graft donor. Both conserved end residues are part of each CDR3. Each record gives: CDR3 protein, CDR3 DNA, D gene, V gene, CDR3 length, clone size, J gene. A D gene is named only where the DNA matches it firmly. Some rows have no size entry. The others give once, few or many, or a class for an expanded clone.

CASSPLWGGPYEQYF TGTGCCAGCAGCCCTCTCTGGGGGGGCCCCTACGAGCAGTACTTC - TRBV7-2 15 - TRBJ2-7
CASSQATGGVSSYEQYF TGTGCCAGCAGCCAAGCCACAGGGGGGGTAAGCTCCTACGAGCAGTACTTC - TRBV4-2 17 - TRBJ2-7
CSVIGPGLNTGELFF TGCAGCGTGATTGGACCAGGGCTCAACACCGGGGAGCTGTTTTTT - TRBV29-1 15 many TRBJ2-2
CASSLQGGAVNEQFF TGCGCCAGCAGCTTACAAGGGGGCGCTGTCAATGAGCAGTTCTTC TRBD1 TRBV5-1 15 few TRBJ2-1
CASSPQRKGTDTQYF TGTGCCAGCAGTCCGCAGCGGAAAGGGACAGATACGCAGTATTTT - TRBV12-3/TRBV12-4 15 few TRBJ2-3
CSVEGAQGRFEQYF TGCAGCGTTGAAGGAGCCCAGGGAAGATTTGAGCAGTACTTC - TRBV29-1 14 - TRBJ2-7
CAISDQGHQPQHF TGTGCCATCAGTGACCAGGGGCATCAGCCCCAGCATTTT - TRBV10-3 13 - TRBJ1-5
CAIDRDRGTDTQYF TGTGCCATCGACCGGGACAGGGGCACAGATACGCAGTATTTT TRBD1 TRBV28 14 - TRBJ2-3
CASSLTMSSYNEQFF TGTGCCAGCAGCTTAACTATGAGCTCCTACAATGAGCAGTTCTTC - TRBV7-3 15 many TRBJ2-1
CATTTLPTYEQYF TGTGCCACTACGACACTTCCAACCTACGAGCAGTACTTC - TRBV10-3 13 - TRBJ2-7
CASSIGGGATEQFF TGTGCCAGCAGTATAGGTGGAGGGGCTACTGAGCAGTTCTTC - TRBV12-3/TRBV12-4 14 - TRBJ2-1
CASSNRDRGGNYGYTF TGCGCCAGCAGCAACCGGGACAGGGGTGGGAACTATGGCTACACCTTC TRBD1 TRBV5-1 16 - TRBJ1-2
CASSQTRGETQYF TGTGCCAGCAGTCAGACTAGAGGGGAGACCCAGTACTTC - TRBV27 13 many TRBJ2-5
CASSLGFGTYEQYF TGTGCCAGCAGCTTAGGCTTTGGAACCTACGAGCAGTACTTC - TRBV7-6 14 - TRBJ2-7
CAISPGLAAYNEQFF TGTGCCATCAGTCCGGGACTAGCGGCATACAATGAGCAGTTCTTC TRBD2 TRBV10-3 15 few TRBJ2-1
CASSLGLANEQFF TGCGCCAGCAGCTTGGGACTAGCCAATGAGCAGTTCTTC TRBD2 TRBV5-1 13 few TRBJ2-1
CAISEPGLAEETQYF TGTGCCATCAGTGAACCGGGACTAGCGGAAGAGACCCAGTACTTC TRBD2 TRBV10-3 15 many TRBJ2-5
CASSDGLAGGRTGELFF TGTGCCAGCAGCGACGGACTAGCGGGGGGAAGGACCGGGGAGCTGTTTTTT TRBD2 TRBV12-3/TRBV12-4 17 few TRBJ2-2
CASRLRGGSTGELFF TGTGCCAGCAGACTCAGGGGGGGGAGCACCGGGGAGCTGTTTTTT - TRBV11-2 15 many TRBJ2-2
CSARVYGQNTGELFF TGCAGTGCTAGAGTCTACGGCCAGAACACCGGGGAGCTGTTTTTT - TRBV20-1 15 few TRBJ2-2